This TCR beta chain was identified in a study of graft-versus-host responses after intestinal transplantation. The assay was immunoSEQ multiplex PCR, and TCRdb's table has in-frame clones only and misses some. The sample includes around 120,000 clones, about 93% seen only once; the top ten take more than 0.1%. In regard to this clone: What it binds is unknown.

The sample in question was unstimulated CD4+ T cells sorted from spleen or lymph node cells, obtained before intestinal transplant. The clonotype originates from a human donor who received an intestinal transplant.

The CDR3 is CSVVGGTEAFF. As DNA, the CDR3 is TGCAGCGTTGTTGGGGGCACTGAAGCTTTCTTT. The V gene is TRBV29-1, the J gene TRBJ1-1; weak D call: TRBD1 (5 bases). V shed 4 bases and J shed 4 bases, with 7 bases lying between them. CDR1 and CDR2 from the germline V gene are SQVTM and ANQGSEA. The CDR3 sequence is 11 residues long.